This T cell receptor (beta chain) was sequenced during a study of T-cell memory formation after mild COVID-19. This clonotype was detected many times. TCRdb re-called the 5' RACE reads with MiXCR, one entry per CDR3 protein. The sample holds 300,000 or so distinct CDR3 sequences, around 15% seen once. From germline, CDR1 is MNHEY and CDR2 SVGEGT. V was trimmed by 0 bases and J by 4 bases, leaving 10 bases between them. This CDR3 has 14 amino acids. The specimen sequenced was PBMCs or a T cell subset sorted from them (not recorded which). This chain joins TRBV6-2 or TRBV6-3 and TRBJ2-7; D is ambiguous. The sequence was collected from a young man who had mild COVID-19 (a few samples of this study predate the infection). Cell type and time point are not known. The chain's CDR3 is CASSYSGSTYEQYV. CDR3 bases: TGTGCCAGCAGTTACTCCGGCTCGACTTACGAGCAGTACGTC.